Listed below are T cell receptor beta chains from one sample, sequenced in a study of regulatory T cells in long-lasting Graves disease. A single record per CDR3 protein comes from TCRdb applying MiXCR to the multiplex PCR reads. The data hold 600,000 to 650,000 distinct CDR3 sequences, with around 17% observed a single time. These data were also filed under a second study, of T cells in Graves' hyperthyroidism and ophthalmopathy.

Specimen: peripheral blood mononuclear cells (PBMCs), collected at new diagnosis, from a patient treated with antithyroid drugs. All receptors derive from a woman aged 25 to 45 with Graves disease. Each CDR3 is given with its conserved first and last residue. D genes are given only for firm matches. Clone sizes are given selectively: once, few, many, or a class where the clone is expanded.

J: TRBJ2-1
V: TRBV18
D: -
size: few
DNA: TGTGCCAGCTCACCACGGGGGGTCTACAATGAGCAGTTCTTC
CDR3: CASSPRGVYNEQFF

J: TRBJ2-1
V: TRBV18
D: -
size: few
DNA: TGTGCCAGCTCGCGACAGAGCTCCTACAATGAGCAGTTCTTC
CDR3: CASSRQSSYNEQFF

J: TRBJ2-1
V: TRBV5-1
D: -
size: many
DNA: TGCGCCAGCAGCCCTGAGGCGACCTCCTACAATGAGCAGTTCTTC
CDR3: CASSPEATSYNEQFF

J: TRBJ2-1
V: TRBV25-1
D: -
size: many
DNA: TGTGCCAGCAGTGGTCACCGGGACACACGCAATGAGCAGTTCTTC
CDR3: CASSGHRDTRNEQFF

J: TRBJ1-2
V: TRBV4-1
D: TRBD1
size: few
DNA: TGCGCCAGCAGCAACGTATCCGGGACAGGGAACGGCTACACCTTC
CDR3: CASSNVSGTGNGYTF

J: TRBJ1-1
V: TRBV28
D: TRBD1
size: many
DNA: TGTGCCAGCAGTTTAAACAGGCGGGACAGTCATTATAACACTGAAGCTTTCTTT
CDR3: CASSLNRRDSHYNTEAFF

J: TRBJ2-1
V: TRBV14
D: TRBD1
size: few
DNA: TGTGCCAGCAGCCAAAAGACAGGGAGCGATGAGCAGTTCTTC
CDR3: CASSQKTGSDEQFF

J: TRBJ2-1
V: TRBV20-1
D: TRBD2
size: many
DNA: TGCAGTGCTCCTCCGGGACTAGCGGGAGGGAATGAGCAGTTCTTC
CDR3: CSAPPGLAGGNEQFF

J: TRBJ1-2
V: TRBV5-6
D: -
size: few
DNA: TGTGCCAGCAGCTGGGTAAGAGTTAGTGGCTACACCTTC
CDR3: CASSWVRVSGYTF

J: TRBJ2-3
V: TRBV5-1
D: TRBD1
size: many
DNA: TGCGCCAGCAGCTTGGTGTCAGGGGGTCGCACAGATACGCAGTATTTT
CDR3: CASSLVSGGRTDTQYF

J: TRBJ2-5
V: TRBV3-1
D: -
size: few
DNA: TGTGCCAGCAGCCTCCACACCCGACAGGCCCAAGAGACCCAGTACTTC
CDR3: CASSLHTRQAQETQYF

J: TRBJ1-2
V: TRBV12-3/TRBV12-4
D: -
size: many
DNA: TGTGCCAGCAGTTTAGTTTACATGGGCTATGGCTACACCTTC
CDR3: CASSLVYMGYGYTF

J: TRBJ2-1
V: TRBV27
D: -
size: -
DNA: TGTGCCAGCAGTTTCACTGGGAAGTCCTACAATGAGCAGTTCTTC
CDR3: CASSFTGKSYNEQFF

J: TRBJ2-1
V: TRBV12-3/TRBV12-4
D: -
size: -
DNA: TGTGCCAGCAGTTTGAAGGGCTGGGATGAGCAGTTCTTC
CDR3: CASSLKGWDEQFF

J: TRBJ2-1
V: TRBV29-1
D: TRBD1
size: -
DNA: TGCAGCGTCACAGGGGGCGCCTACAATGAGCAGTTCTTC
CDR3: CSVTGGAYNEQFF

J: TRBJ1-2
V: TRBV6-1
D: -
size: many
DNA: TGTGCCAGCAGTGAAGGGCCGATTAACTATGGCTACACCTTC
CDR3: CASSEGPINYGYTF

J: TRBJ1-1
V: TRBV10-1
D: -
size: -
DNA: TGCGCCAGCAGTGGAGTCCTGGGGGCGAACACTGAAGCTTTCTTT
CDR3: CASSGVLGANTEAFF

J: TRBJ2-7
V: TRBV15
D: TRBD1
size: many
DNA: TGTGCCACCAGCAGAGGCAGGGGGTGGGAGCAGTACTTC
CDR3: CATSRGRGWEQYF

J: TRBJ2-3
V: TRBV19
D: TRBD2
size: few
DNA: TGTGCCAGTAGTCATCGGGGACTAGCGACAGATACGCAGTATTTT
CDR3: CASSHRGLATDTQYF

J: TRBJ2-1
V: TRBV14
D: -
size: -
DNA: TGTGCCAGCAGCCTCAGTTTTCGAACATACAATGAGCAGTTCTTC
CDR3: CASSLSFRTYNEQFF

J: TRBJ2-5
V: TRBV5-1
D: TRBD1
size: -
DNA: TGCGCCAGCAGCATACCGGGACAGGAAGAGACCCAGTACTTC
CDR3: CASSIPGQEETQYF

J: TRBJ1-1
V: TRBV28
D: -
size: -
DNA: TGTGCCAGCAGTTTTTTTAACACTGAAGCTTTCTTT
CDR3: CASSFFNTEAFF

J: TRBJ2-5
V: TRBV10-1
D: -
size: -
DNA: TGCGCCAGCACCACCGGGACCCCGGGGGAGACCCAGTACTTC
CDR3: CASTTGTPGETQYF

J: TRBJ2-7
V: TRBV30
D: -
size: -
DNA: TGTGCCTGGAGTGGGTCAGCGTTAGCCTACGAGCAGTACTTC
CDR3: CAWSGSALAYEQYF

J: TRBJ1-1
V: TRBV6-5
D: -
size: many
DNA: TGTGCCAGCAGTTCAGTTTCCGGCACTGAAGCTTTCTTT
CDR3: CASSSVSGTEAFF

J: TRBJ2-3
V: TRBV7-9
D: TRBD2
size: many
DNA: TGTGCCAGCAGCTTAGAGTGGCTAGCGGAGACCACAGATACGCAGTATTTT
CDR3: CASSLEWLAETTDTQYF

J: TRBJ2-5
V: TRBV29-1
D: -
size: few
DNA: TGCAGCGTTGATCACGGACAAGAGACCCAGTACTTC
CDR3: CSVDHGQETQYF

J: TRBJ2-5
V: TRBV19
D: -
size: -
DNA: TGTGCAAATGCTGCCGGGACCCAGTACTTC
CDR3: CANAAGTQYF

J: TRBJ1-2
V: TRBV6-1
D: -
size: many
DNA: TGTGCCAGCACCCCGACCAGTCAGGGAGGCTACACCTTC
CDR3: CASTPTSQGGYTF

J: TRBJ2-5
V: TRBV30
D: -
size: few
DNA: TGTGCCTGGAGTTCCGATCTTGGGGAGACCCAGTACTTC
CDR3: CAWSSDLGETQYF

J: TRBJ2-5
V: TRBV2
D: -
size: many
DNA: TGTGCCAGCAGTGAATTTCGGGAGACCCAGTACTTC
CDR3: CASSEFRETQYF

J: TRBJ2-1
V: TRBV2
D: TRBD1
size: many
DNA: TGTGCCAGCAGTGAGCAGGGGGCTAACAATGAGCAGTTCTTC
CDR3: CASSEQGANNEQFF

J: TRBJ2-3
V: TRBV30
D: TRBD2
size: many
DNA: TGTGCCTGGAGTTCGGGACTAAGGGGAGATACGCAGTATTTT
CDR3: CAWSSGLRGDTQYF